This T cell receptor beta chain derives from a study of blood T cells in healthy people across ages (dated by TCRdb to 2013 to 2016). At the level of the whole study: In model experiments, template switching captured about one uniquely barcoded TCR beta cDNA molecule for every two T cells. Four age groups were formed from the donors: young (average 16 years), middle-aged (approximately 40), aged (about 68) and long-lived (about 75). Two additional independent replicas of 1 million unique cDNA reads from the same blood draw were analyzed for two donors (one aged 18 to 30 and one aged 80 or older). Age-related changes in TCR beta repertoire diversity were measured in the study by deep sequencing normalized with unique cDNA molecular identifiers. The paper's findings and limits, for the study overall: A strong correlation was found between observed TCR beta diversity and the percentage of naive T cells measured by flow cytometry. The long-lived group showed more naive CD4+ T cells, fewer expanded clones and increased TCR diversity than the aged group, suggesting age selection. Donor CMV infection status was unknown, potentially confounding age-related changes in expanded clonotypes. Because profiling used bulk unsorted PBMCs, naive and antigen-experienced compartments could not be compared conclusively. Total diversity estimates from one million sequenced T cells were considered lower bounds and underestimates. Observed TCR beta diversity per million T cells fell roughly linearly with age, and a significant reduction was already apparent by age about 36.

For this clonotype: Its specific antigen is unknown. No quality values exist for individual bases; no much larger clone is one base distant.

Trimming removed 5 bases from V and 5 bases from J, leaving 18 bases between the germline ends. As encoded in the germline V gene (reference sequence), CDR1 is SEHNR while CDR2 is FQNEAQ. The CDR3 starts with the cysteine, ends with the phenylalanine, and has 15 residues. Only the CDR3 part of the read is kept: 45 bases, read in frame from the first base. Systemically healthy Caucasian individuals from Russia, 35 to 50 in total and aged about 6 to 100 years, were included as donors. Each donor gave about 9.2 milliliters of peripheral blood, drawn into EDTA-treated Vacutainer tubes. Ficoll-Paque density-gradient centrifugation was used to isolate PBMCs, with at least 6.5 million per sample. Trizol reagent was used to extract total RNA from PBMCs, with at least 5.5 micrograms per sample. The percentages of naive CD45RAhigh/CD27high T cells were determined by flow cytometry on a PBMC aliquot from every donor.

Libraries came from 5' RACE. The sequencer listed for this sample is Illumina HiSeq 2500. A second PCR of about 6 to 12 cycles was performed with a sample-barcoded 5' primer and a J-beta primer mix. A unique molecular identifier was introduced onto each TCR beta cDNA molecule by a template-switch 5' adaptor carrying 12 random nucleotides. Each sample yielded at least 2.5 million CDR3-containing paired-end reads. First-strand cDNA synthesis was performed from all RNA using the Mint cDNA synthesis kit, with priming by a TRBC-specific oligonucleotide. Following uracil-DNA glycosylase treatment, all cDNA underwent a first 18-cycle PCR with the universal primers M1SS and BC2_uni_R. On the study's bioinformatics: Normalization of each sample was performed by random selection of 1 million high-quality reads, each carrying a distinct molecular identifier. Reads sharing molecular identifiers were discarded rather than binned into consensus sequences. CDR3 identification, clonotype clustering and error correction used MiTCR with a Q25 quality threshold and the strictest error-elimination algorithm. Lower-bound total TCR beta diversity was estimated with a nonparametric unseen species model using Euler transformation. In TCRdb, the public reads were trimmed at Q25 with fastp and aligned with MiXCR, with productive beta chains retained. Rows are combined by CDR3 protein, so each entry shows the most common genes and DNA. The V and J calls come from TCRdb's annotation, not from the publication. This sample has over 750,000 distinct CDR3 sequences in its table, and approximately 25% of those were observed once. 9.4% of the sample rests with the top ten.

This sample was also put to use in a study of T cells of mothers and their children. As that second study puts it: The donors were nine systemically healthy Caucasian individuals, made up of three mothers and their six children. cDNA synthesis consumed the entire amount of extracted RNA, loaded at approximately 1.4 ug RNA in each 15 ul reaction. In the second PCR, the M1S primer added sample barcodes and 2-4 random nucleotides. Over 8 million TCR beta CDR3 reads were obtained for each mother, and millions of reads were obtained for each child. Thymic selection shapes the output of TCR recombination in a similar way in related and unrelated pairs, and inherited differences have a minor effect. Normalized repertoire overlap in related mother-child pairs was always slightly higher than in unrelated mother-child pairs, but the difference was never significant. Persistent microchimeric T cell clones were not detected, at a sensitivity of approximately 100 clones per million clonotypes. To look for features that set related mother-child pairs apart from unrelated individuals, the researchers ran deep NGS to compare the TCR beta repertoires of mothers and children. On average, the children were roughly 11 +/- 4 years old, while the mothers were about 37 +/- 4 years old. After adapters were ligated using NEBNext reagents, the libraries underwent 100+100 nt paired-end sequencing on an Illumina HiSeq 2000. To prevent cross-contamination, the mother and child libraries were prepared one month apart and sequenced in separate runs. Each donor had between roughly 500,000 and 2,100,000 distinct TCR beta clonotypes identified. Naive TCR beta clonotypes were estimated from low-frequency clonotypes matched to each donor's FACS-determined naive share, without sorting.

Source material: blood. The sequence joins TRBV7-9 to TRBJ2-5; TRBD1 is possibly the D segment (5 matching bases). The TCR originated in a boy between 10 and 17 years old in good health. The base sequence is TGTGCCAGCAGCAACTCCTGGTCGGACACCGAGACCCAGTACTTC. Its product reads: CASSNSWSDTETQYF.